Below, 23 T cell receptor beta chains from the same sample are listed, as sequenced in a study of blood T cell repertoires in COVID-19. The method was immunoSEQ multiplex PCR; TCRdb's version includes in-frame clones alone and lacks a portion of them. Among some 200,000 clones, 80% were seen once, and the ten largest hold around 7%. Sequencing was done on a sample of PBMCs or T cells enriched from blood (not recorded which). The source is a woman between 40 and 50 years old with acute COVID-19.

This clone has a handful of counts. J is TRBJ1-2 and V is TRBV29-1; D might be TRBD1 (5 bases). Germline CDR1 and CDR2: SQVTM and ANQGSEA. Between the trimmed V and J ends, which lost 0 bases and 7 bases, there was a span of 18 bases. This CDR3 has 15 residues. The CDR3 here is CSVEDLGQGLGGYTF. The CDR3 bases are TGCAGCGTTGAAGATCTGGGGCAGGGACTTGGTGGCTACACCTTC.

The rearrangement uses TRBV7-2 and TRBJ2-7, with no clear D. Per germline, CDR1 SGHTA and CDR2 FQGNSA. Trimming removed 3 bases from V and 4 bases from J, with 13 bases in between. This CDR3 comprises 14 residues. The CDR3 here is CASSLDPELYEQYF. The DNA for the CDR3 is TGTGCCAGCAGCTTGGATCCGGAGTTATACGAGCAGTACTTC.

The CDR3 region is CASSPENTQYF. The CDR3 nucleotides are TGTGCCAGCAGCCCCGAGAATACGCAGTATTTT. The chain couples TRBV11-1 to TRBJ2-3; no firm D call. Germline CDR1 is SGHAT and CDR2 is FQDESV (reference sequence). This CDR3 spans 11 amino acids. The V and J ends lost 5 bases and 7 bases respectively, with 7 bases between them.

Only one count was recorded for this clone. This chain joins TRBV19 and TRBJ2-1; 7 bases are shared with TRBD1. Unmatched junction bases numbered 8, after V lost 6 bases and J lost 3 bases. This CDR3 comprises 15 residues. Germline CDR1 is LNHDA and CDR2 is SQIVND (reference sequence). The CDR3 nucleotides are TGTGCCAGTAGCTATTTAAACAGGGGCTACAATGAGCAGTTCTTC. Amino acids: CASSYLNRGYNEQFF.

The chain links TRBV11-2 to TRBJ2-1; 7 positions agree with TRBD2. CDR1 is SGHAT, CDR2 FQNNGV, per germline. The CDR3 extends over 15 amino acids. Unmatched junction bases numbered 9, after V lost 5 bases and J lost 5 bases. The chain's CDR3 is CASSLAAAGNNEQFF. CDR3 sequence (DNA): TGTGCCAGCAGCCTAGCGGCCGCGGGTAACAATGAGCAGTTCTTC.

The chain couples TRBV5-5 to TRBJ1-6; a weak D match, TRBD1 (6 bases). The CDR3 has 15 amino acids. Deletions cut 5 bases from V and 5 bases from J, with 14 bases between. Germline assignment: CDR1 SGHKS and CDR2 YYEKEE (reference sequence). The CDR3 coding sequence is TGTGCCAGCAGGACGACAGGCCCAAATAATTCACCCCTCCACTTT. It yields the protein CASRTTGPNNSPLHF.

This sequence joins TRBV7-2 and TRBJ2-4; perhaps TRBD2 as D (6 bases). Germline CDR1 is SGHTA and CDR2 is FQGNSA. The V end was cut by 2 bases, the J end by 3 bases, with 23 bases between. The length of the CDR3 is 19 residues. The CDR3 DNA is TGTGCCAGCAGCTTATCCTCCGGACTCTCCAGTAGCGGCAAAAACATTCAGTACTTC. Its protein product is CASSLSSGLSSSGKNIQYF.

V and J are TRBV28 and TRBJ2-7, with D perhaps matching TRBD1 (6 bases). From germline, CDR1 is MDHEN and CDR2 SYDVKM. The CDR3 is made up of 15 amino acids. V lost 11 bases and J lost 0, with 20 bases in between. DNA of the CDR3: TGTGCCTGTCACGAATCCGACAGGCGCTCCTACGAGCAGTACTTC. This gives the protein CACHESDRRSYEQYF.

The CDR3 spells CASSLGTGVTEQYF. As DNA, the CDR3 is TGTGCCAGCAGTCTTGGGACTGGTGTGACAGAGCAGTACTTC. The gene calls are TRBV7-9 and TRBJ2-7; D is possibly TRBD2 (6 bases). The germline gives CDR1 SEHNR, CDR2 FQNEAQ (reference sequence). V gave up 6 bases and J gave up 7 bases, with 19 bases separating them. CDR3 size: 14 residues.

The chain combines TRBV7-2 with TRBJ2-1; 11 bases line up with TRBD1. CDR1 SGHTA and CDR2 FQGNSA come from the germline V gene. The CDR3 is 14 amino acids. V shed 6 bases, J shed 7 bases, and the junction held 5 bases outside the gene matches. As DNA, the CDR3 is TGTGCCAGCAGACCCGGGACAGGGGGGAATGAGCAGTTCTTC. It encodes CASRPGTGGNEQFF.

The chain uses TRBV15 and TRBJ1-4, with a weak D call TRBD1 (6 bases). The germline CDR1 and CDR2 sequences are LNHNV and YYDKDF (reference sequence). Trimming shortened V by 0 bases and J by 7 bases, and 15 bases separated the two germline ends. The CDR3 loop spans 16 amino acids. CDR3 nucleotides: TGTGCCACCAGCAGAGAGAAGGCACAGGGCGGTGAAAAACTGTTTTTT. It codes for CATSREKAQGGEKLFF.

The chain couples TRBV10-3 to TRBJ2-1; TRBD2 might be the D (5 bases). This CDR3 is built from 14 residues. Germline assignment: CDR1 ENHRY and CDR2 SYGVKD. V lost 6 bases and J 6 bases, leaving 15 bases between the germline ends. The CDR3 protein is CAISLEEASNEQFF. The CDR3 nucleotides are TGTGCCATCAGCCTGGAGGAGGCGAGCAATGAGCAGTTCTTC.

This clone was detected once. In the same sample, other DNA sequences code for this CDR3. This chain links TRBV11-1 with TRBJ2-2; tentatively, D is TRBD2 (6 bases). The germline V gene encodes CDR1 SGHAT and CDR2 FQDESV (reference sequence). The CDR3 runs to 13 residues. V was cut by 7 bases and J by 3 bases, with 9 bases left in between. CDR3 bases: TGTGCCAGCACCGGAGGGTACACCGGGGAGCTGTTTTTT. This codes for CASTGGYTGELFF.

This clone occurred a few times. The chain is built from TRBV24-1 and TRBJ2-2; TRBD1 is a possible D gene (5 bases). Germline lookup yields CDR1 KGHDR and CDR2 SFDVKD. V was clipped by 12 bases and J by 0 bases, with 10 bases between them. The CDR3 totals 13 residues. This CDR3 is CAVRTPNTGELFF. CDR3 in DNA: TGTGCCGTCAGGACACCGAACACCGGGGAGCTGTTTTTT.

Written as DNA, the CDR3 is TGTGCCAGAATCTTTCGGGGTGAAAGTACTGGGGCCAACGTCCTGACTTTC. Amino acid sequence: CARIFRGESTGANVLTF. The chain combines TRBV19 with TRBJ2-6; TRBD2 might be the D (5 bases). Trimming left V 9 bases short and J 2 bases short, with 20 bases between. CDR1 and CDR2 (germline): LNHDA, SQIVND (reference sequence). The CDR3 runs to 17 residues.

The chain uses TRBV24-1 and TRBJ1-2, with D unresolved. CDR1 is KGHDR, CDR2 SFDVKD, per germline. The V and J ends lost 2 bases and 2 bases respectively, with 5 bases between them. The CDR3 consists of 13 residues. The DNA of the CDR3 is TGTGCCACCAGTGATTCCGGGAACTATGGCTACACCTTC. It is translated as CATSDSGNYGYTF.

CDR3 loop: CASLRQGSTEAFF. The DNA for the CDR3 is TGTGCCAGCCTCAGACAGGGGAGCACTGAAGCTTTCTTT. J is TRBJ1-1 and V is TRBV19; 8 bases map to TRBD1. J was trimmed by 4 bases and V by 9 bases; bases with no gene match: 7. The germline V gene has CDR1 LNHDA and CDR2 SQIVND (reference sequence). CDR3 length: 13 amino acids.

The chain is built from TRBV5-1 and TRBJ1-4; D may be TRBD1 (5 bases). V was cut by 0 bases and J by 6 bases, with 9 bases left in between. The CDR3 has 14 amino acids. Germline values: CDR1 SGHRS, CDR2 YFSETQ. CDR3 amino acids: CASSLATGDEKLFF. The CDR3, as DNA: TGCGCCAGCAGCTTGGCAACAGGAGATGAAAAACTGTTTTTT. The full variable domain, rest sourced from reference TRBV5-1 and TRBJ1-4, is KAGVTQTPRYLIKTRGQQVTLSCSPISGHRSVSWYQQTPGQGLQFLFEYFSETQRNKGNFPGRFSGRQFSNSRSEMNVSTLELGDSALYLCASSLATGDEKLFFGSGTQLSVL.

The J gene is TRBJ1-6, the V gene TRBV2, with D unclear. The ends were cut back, 4 bases at V and 8 bases at J, with 3 bases in the middle. The CDR3 is 11 residues long. Germline V gives CDR1 SNHLY, CDR2 FYNNEI. CDR3 sequence reads: CASSVDSPLHF. The CDR3 DNA sequence: TGTGCCAGCAGTGTCGATTCACCCCTCCACTTT.

This clone has only a few counts. This rearrangement joins TRBV5-8 to TRBJ1-2; D is undetermined. The CDR3 sequence is 15 residues long. Germline V lookup: CDR1 SGHTS, CDR2 YDEGEE. Trimming left V 1 base short and J 1 base short, with 11 bases between. The CDR3 region is CASSLIQEINYGYTF. CDR3 DNA sequence: TGTGCCAGCAGCTTGATCCAAGAGATTAACTATGGCTACACCTTC.

This clone occurred once. V and J are TRBV24-1 and TRBJ2-3; D is uncertain. Germline CDR1 reads KGHDR; CDR2 reads SFDVKD. The CDR3 runs 16 residues. Trimming removed 5 bases at V and 0 bases at J, with 14 bases between. The CDR3 reads CATSGFSRSSTDTQYF. In DNA, the CDR3 is TGTGCCACCAGTGGTTTTAGCAGATCTAGCACAGATACGCAGTATTTT.

The genes are TRBV6-5 and TRBJ1-2; 11 bases align to TRBD1. Germline CDR1 MNHEY, CDR2 SVGAGI. V trimming: 6 bases; J trimming: 7 bases; junction bases outside the gene matches: 4. The CDR3 is made up of 13 amino acids. The CDR3 reads CASRGQGAGGYTF. CDR3 in DNA: TGTGCCAGCAGAGGACAGGGGGCAGGTGGCTACACCTTC.

This chain links TRBV7-2 with TRBJ2-3; 13 bases agree with TRBD2. The CDR3 totals 18 residues. J lost 8 bases, V lost 5 bases, and 16 bases had no gene match. Germline V lookup: CDR1 SGHTA, CDR2 FQGNSA. The CDR3 loop is CASSGGTSGTWGYRTQYF. CDR3 nucleotides: TGTGCCAGCAGCGGAGGGACTAGCGGGACATGGGGTTATCGTACGCAGTATTTT.